This T cell receptor beta chain derives from a study of blood T cell repertoires in COVID-19. Study-level background: T cells, B-cell-depleted T cells, or PBMCs supplied cDNA or gDNA.

Original analysis: Researchers report that nucleated cell counts were estimated from reference gene primer amplification. TCRdb's table, derived via immunoSEQ multiplex PCR, lists solely in-frame clones and lacks some. V and J calls and clone size are those listed in that table; D and trimming were worked out from the DNA. The repertoire holds roughly 85,000 clones, with 75% to 90% as singletons. The CDR3 has 13 residues. Per germline, CDR1 SQVTM and CDR2 ANQGSEA. Trimming at V came to 7 bases and at J to 3 bases, leaving 6 bases not matched to a gene. Sequencing used peripheral blood. V usage is TRBV29-1 and J usage is TRBJ2-1; 7 bases align to TRBD1. The clonotype was recovered from a man in his forties or fifties with active or convalescent COVID-19. This CDR3 is CSAGDRSYNEQFF. In DNA, the CDR3 is TGCAGCGCTGGGGACAGAAGCTACAATGAGCAGTTCTTC.